These 27 T cell receptor beta chains were all obtained from the same sample, sequenced in a study of blood T cell repertoires in COVID-19. Profiling relied on immunoSEQ multiplex PCR, and the TCRdb table lists in-frame clones only, not all of them. The sample includes under 300,000 clones, roughly 90% seen only once; the top ten take 2.1%. Input material: peripheral blood. The receptors here all came from a woman aged 55-70 years with COVID-19, enrolled during active disease.

This clone was seen just once. The chain joins TRBV29-1 to TRBJ1-1, with 9 bases matching TRBD1. Germline CDR1 is SQVTM and CDR2 is ANQGSEA. The CDR3 spans 15 residues. The V gene end was trimmed by 7 bases and the J gene end by 2 bases; junction bases not matched to a gene: 11. The CDR3 loop is CSAKNRDRANTEAFF. The CDR3 bases are TGCAGCGCTAAGAACCGGGACAGGGCAAACACTGAAGCTTTCTTT.

The rearrangement joins TRBV21-1 to TRBJ2-7; TRBD2, the D gene given by the table, was not confirmed from the DNA. TRBV21-1 is a listed pseudogene. The CDR3 has 14 amino acids. The CDR3, as DNA: TGTGCCTCACATGGTCGGGAGAGAGTCTACGAGCAGTACTTC. It is translated as CASHGRERVYEQYF.

V is TRBV19 and J is TRBJ1-6; the match to TRBD1 covers 7 bases. Germline V gene sequence: CDR1 LNHDA, CDR2 SQIVND (reference sequence). V dropped 3 bases and J dropped 10; count of bases not matched to a gene: 9. The CDR3 consists of 15 residues. CDR3 residues: CASSIRQGGKSPLHF. The CDR3 coding sequence is TGTGCCAGTAGTATTCGACAGGGCGGTAAATCACCCCTCCACTTT.

The chain recombines TRBV9 with TRBJ2-3, with D possibly matching TRBD1 (6 bases). V lost 4 bases and J 2 bases, leaving 23 bases between the germline ends. CDR3 size: 18 residues. Germline lookup yields CDR1 SGDLS and CDR2 YYNGEE. The CDR3 is CASSSPPLTGIITDTQYF. CDR3 in DNA: TGTGCCAGCAGCTCCCCCCCCCTAACAGGGATCATCACAGATACGCAGTATTTT.

Details on this clone: Other DNA sequences within the sample encode an identical CDR3. The chain has TRBV14 and TRBJ1-4; maybe TRBD1 (5 bases). The CDR3 totals 15 residues. Between the trimmed V and J ends, which lost 0 bases and 5 bases, there was a span of 10 bases. Germline CDR1 reads SGHDN; CDR2 reads FVKESK. CDR3 bases: TGTGCCAGCAGCCAAGATCGTGCAGGGAATGAAAAACTGTTTTTT. This encodes CASSQDRAGNEKLFF.

This chain uses TRBV4-2 with TRBJ2-1; 10 positions match TRBD2. The CDR3 is 16 residues long. The germline CDR1 and CDR2 sequences are LGHNA and YNFKEQ. The ends lost 4 bases at V and 4 bases at J; junction bases unmatched: 7. The CDR3, as DNA: TGTGCCAGCAGCCGCCAAACTAGCGGGGTATACAATGAGCAGTTCTTC. Protein sequence: CASSRQTSGVYNEQFF.

This clone was recorded a few times. The V gene is TRBV30, the J gene TRBJ1-2, with 12 bases lining up with TRBD1. The V segment lost 3 bases and the J segment 6 bases; nucleotides outside the gene matches: 11. This CDR3 is 16 amino acids long. Per the germline V gene, CDR1 is GTSNPN and CDR2 is SVGIG (reference sequence). CDR3 sequence reads: CAWRALGDRGRNGYTF. CDR3 sequence (DNA): TGTGCCTGGAGAGCCCTGGGGGACAGGGGGCGAAATGGCTACACCTTC.

The rearrangement uses TRBV30 and TRBJ1-6; TRBD1 is a possible D gene (6 bases). The CDR3 covers 14 residues. Between the trimmed V and J ends, which lost 7 bases and 9 bases, there was a span of 19 bases. The V gene's germline CDR1 is GTSNPN and CDR2 SVGIG (reference sequence). CDR3 DNA: TGTGCCTTACCGCCGGGACAATTTCTTTCACCCCTCCACTTT. This translates into CALPPGQFLSPLHF.

The chain recombines TRBV7-3 with TRBJ2-5; 7 nucleotides align to TRBD2. This CDR3 comprises 15 residues. Germline values: CDR1 SGHTA, CDR2 FQGTGA. V trimming: 5 bases; J trimming: 1 base; junction bases outside the gene matches: 7. The chain's CDR3 is CASSVIAGRQETQYF. CDR3 bases: TGTGCCAGCAGCGTAATAGCGGGCCGCCAAGAGACCCAGTACTTC.

The CDR3 nucleotides are TGTGCCAGCAGCTCAACGACAGGGGAGGCCATCTATGGCTACACCTTC. This sequence encodes CASSSTTGEAIYGYTF. The V gene is TRBV7-9, the J gene TRBJ1-2; 8 nucleotides align to TRBD1. The V gene end was trimmed by 4 bases and the J gene end by 4 bases; junction bases not matched to a gene: 11. The CDR3 extends over 16 amino acids. Looked up from germline, CDR1 is SEHNR and CDR2 is FQNEAQ (reference sequence).

The chain employs TRBV5-1 and TRBJ2-1; 7 bases agree with TRBD1. Germline V gives CDR1 SGHRS, CDR2 YFSETQ. CDR3 size: 13 residues. V lost 5 bases to trimming and J lost 7 bases; unmatched junction nucleotides: 6. The CDR3 loop reads CASSYIQGNEQFF. In nucleotides, the CDR3 is TGCGCCAGCAGTTATATACAGGGGAATGAGCAGTTCTTC.

This sequence joins TRBV10-3 and TRBJ1-2; D is undetermined. Looked up from germline, CDR1 is ENHRY and CDR2 is SYGVKD. The CDR3 has 13 residues. V dropped 8 bases and J dropped 5 bases, with 15 bases sitting between them. The chain's CDR3 is CAISEQAEYGYTF. As DNA, the CDR3 is TGTGCCATCTCAGAGCAGGCAGAATATGGCTACACCTTC.

The V gene is TRBV5-4, the J gene TRBJ1-1; 8 positions agree with TRBD1. The CDR3 contains 14 residues. Losses at the gene ends were 4 bases for V and 6 bases for J; bases not matched to a gene: 8. Germline values: CDR1 SGHNT, CDR2 YYREEE (reference sequence). For the CDR3, the DNA is TGTGCCAGCAGCCGGACAGGGTATGAAGCTGAAGCTTTCTTT. This translates into CASSRTGYEAEAFF.

The rearrangement links TRBV3-1 (or the pseudogene TRBV3-2) to TRBJ2-1; 9 bases are a match to TRBD1. Germline lookup yields CDR1 LGHDT and CDR2 YNNKEL (reference sequence). This CDR3 comprises 14 residues. Trimming removed 4 bases from V and 10 bases from J; junction bases left unmatched: 8. CDR3 sequence: CASSPGDRVGEQFF. The CDR3 coding sequence is TGTGCCAGCAGCCCCGGGGACAGGGTCGGCGAGCAGTTCTTC.

The chain has TRBV12-3 or TRBV12-4 and TRBJ2-1; D is unresolved. The germline V and J ends were trimmed by 7 bases and 7 bases, with 8 bases remaining between them. The CDR3 consists of 11 residues. The CDR3 region is CASMAVNEQFF. The CDR3 bases are TGTGCCAGCATGGCTGTGAATGAGCAGTTCTTC.

J is TRBJ2-3 and V is TRBV9; D may be TRBD2 (7 bases). V shed 6 bases and J shed 2 bases, with 13 bases lying between them. Germline values: CDR1 SGDLS, CDR2 YYNGEE. CDR3 length: 14 residues. The CDR3 region is CASNGGGYTDTQYF. CDR3 coding DNA: TGTGCCAGCAACGGCGGGGGCTACACAGATACGCAGTATTTT. The full variable domain, its missing parts supplied by reference TRBV9 and TRBJ2-3, is DSGVTQTPKHLITATGQRVTLRCSPRSGDLSVYWYQQSLDQGLQFLIQYYNGEERAKGNILERFSAQQFPDLHSELNLSSLELGDSALYFCASNGGGYTDTQYFGPGTRLTVL.

The count of this clone is one. This chain uses TRBV5-1 with TRBJ1-4; 7 nucleotides line up with TRBD1. V lost 4 bases, J lost 7 bases, and 7 bases stayed unmatched. In germline, CDR1 is SGHRS, CDR2 YFSETQ. The CDR3 consists of 14 residues. CDR3 region: CASSRGGSGEKLFF. The CDR3 DNA follows: TGCGCCAGCAGCCGAGGGGGCTCGGGTGAAAAACTGTTTTTT.

The chain has TRBV6-5 and TRBJ1-2; D unclear. This CDR3 contains 14 residues. V dropped 7 bases and J dropped 2 bases, with 14 bases sitting between them. The germline CDR1 and CDR2 sequences are MNHEY and SVGAGI. The CDR3 sequence is CASTRGGFNYGYTF. CDR3 nucleotide sequence: TGTGCCAGCACCCGCGGCGGCTTCAACTATGGCTACACCTTC.

The chain joins TRBV7-8 to TRBJ1-2; D gene unclear. V lost 1 base and J lost 8, with 14 bases in between. This CDR3 is built from 14 residues. Germline V gene sequence: CDR1 SGHVS, CDR2 FQNEAQ. CDR3 loop: CASSLEAGGRGYTF. As DNA, the CDR3 is TGTGCCAGCAGCTTAGAAGCAGGAGGGAGAGGCTACACCTTC.

The rearrangement joins TRBV6-5 to TRBJ1-2; 7 bases align to TRBD1. V lost 2 bases, J lost 6 bases, and 3 bases stayed unmatched. The germline V gene encodes CDR1 MNHEY and CDR2 SVGAGI. The CDR3 length is 13 residues. CDR3 bases: TGTGCCAGCAGTTACCAGGGGGTAAATGGCTACACCTTC. It is translated as CASSYQGVNGYTF.

This clone appeared once. This chain uses TRBV29-1 with TRBJ2-7; no definite D call. Trimming shortened V by 4 bases and J by 3 bases, and 13 bases separated the two germline ends. The CDR3 is 13 residues long. Germline V gene data show CDR1 as SQVTM and CDR2 as ANQGSEA. CDR3 in amino acids: CSVVEKISYEQYF. In DNA, the CDR3 is TGCAGCGTTGTGGAGAAAATAAGCTACGAGCAGTACTTC.

The genes are TRBV6-5 and TRBJ1-5; a possible D gene is TRBD1 (5 bases). In germline, CDR1 is MNHEY, CDR2 SVGAGI. The V end lost 10 bases, the J end lost 3 bases, and 13 bases lay between the germline ends. CDR3 length: 13 residues. The CDR3 DNA follows: TGTGCCACTACGCGACAGTCCAATCAGCCCCAGCATTTT. Translated: CATTRQSNQPQHF.

This clone was observed a single time. CDR3: CASSGMTTGTLGYTF. The CDR3 DNA reads as TGTGCCAGCAGCGGGATGACTACAGGGACGTTGGGCTACACCTTC. V and J are TRBV5-6 and TRBJ1-2; TRBD1 might be the D (6 bases). Trimming removed 4 bases from V and 8 bases from J, with 21 bases in between. The germline V gene encodes CDR1 SGHDT and CDR2 YYEEEE. The CDR3 length is 15 residues. The full variable domain, completed using reference TRBV5-6 and TRBJ1-2, is DAGVTQSPTHLIKTRGQQVTLRCSPKSGHDTVSWYQQALGQGPQFIFQYYEEEERQRGNFPDRFSGHQFPNYSSELNVNALLLGDSALYLCASSGMTTGTLGYTFGSGTRLTVV.

For the CDR3, the DNA is TGTGCCAGCAGCGCCACAGGGGACACCGGGGAGCTGTTTTTT. Translated: CASSATGDTGELFF. The J gene is TRBJ2-2, the V gene TRBV6-1, with TRBD1 identical over 7 bases. J was trimmed by 3 bases and V by 6 bases; bases with no gene match: 4. This CDR3 region has 14 residues. Germline V gives CDR1 MNHNS, CDR2 SASEGT.

This chain uses TRBV5-6 with TRBJ1-5; 9 bases agree with TRBD1. V lost 1 base, J lost 2 bases, and 1 base stayed unmatched. The germline gives CDR1 SGHDT, CDR2 YYEEEE. The CDR3 spans 15 residues. The CDR3 sequence: CASSLTGGGNQPQHF. The CDR3, as DNA: TGTGCCAGCAGCTTGACAGGGGGCGGCAATCAGCCCCAGCATTTT.

The chain combines TRBV5-1 with TRBJ2-7; D may be TRBD2 (5 bases). Germline V gene sequence: CDR1 SGHRS, CDR2 YFSETQ. Trimming stripped 5 bases from V and 2 bases from J, with 14 bases between. The CDR3 is made up of 14 amino acids. The DNA for the CDR3 is TGCGCCAGCAGTTGGAACGGGGAAACCTACGAGCAGTACTTC. This codes for CASSWNGETYEQYF.

This chain uses TRBV6-2 or TRBV6-3 with TRBJ2-7; 8 nucleotides match TRBD1. The ends lost 5 bases at V and 0 bases at J; junction bases unmatched: 6. The CDR3 is 15 residues long. The germline gives CDR1 MNHEY, CDR2 SVGEGT. In DNA, the CDR3 is TGTGCCAGCAGTGCTCAGGGGGCTTCCTCCTACGAGCAGTACTTC. It is translated as CASSAQGASSYEQYF.